The entry below describes one TCR beta chain. Preparation of the TCRbeta library was carried out with unique molecular identifiers. MiXCR, run by TCRdb on the PCR reads, gives a single entry per CDR3 protein. The table records over 550,000 distinct CDR3 sequences, roughly a tenth of them present only once. CDR1 and CDR2 from the germline V gene are DFQATT and SNEGSKA (reference sequence). V lost 0 bases and J lost 6; bases outside the gene matches: 5. This CDR3 is 14 amino acids long. The data are from a study of T-cell reconstitution after alpha-beta-depleted transplantation in children. The source material was PBMCs from the stem cell graft donor, sampled from the stem cell graft. The chain employs TRBV20-1 and TRBJ2-3, with 8 bases matching TRBD2. The sequence was obtained from a human donor who donated a stem cell graft to a child with acute myeloid leukemia. The CDR3 protein is CSARDSGGSDTQYF. DNA for the CDR3: TGCAGTGCTAGAGATTCGGGAGGGTCGGATACGCAGTATTTT.